Described below is a single T cell receptor (beta chain) sequence and its context. Its antigen is not yet known. Per-nucleotide qualities are absent, and no much larger clonotype sits a single base away. Other nucleotide sequences in the sample specify the same CDR3. Trimming at the junction amounts to 6 bases on V and 2 bases on J, and the germline ends lie 11 bases apart. The CDR3, cysteine through phenylalanine, is 13 amino acids long. Of the read, only the CDR3 DNA is kept; its 39 bases are in frame from base 1. CDR1 and CDR2, per the germline V gene, are KGHSH and LQKENI. The data are from a study of shared clonotypes between healthy human individuals (dated by TCRdb to about 2020). Describing the broader study: The cohort included three men and a couple of women between 18 and 49 years of age. Per donor, three plates each were used for CD4 naive and CD4 memory, two for CD8 naive, and one for CD8 memory. Blood TCR repertoires of roughly five healthy adults were deeply sequenced to estimate repertoire size and the extent of clonotype sharing between individuals. To increase sequencing depth and limit assay-specific biases, TCR repertoire library preparation and sequencing were carried out by different laboratories using diverse techniques. Each donor's leukapheresis produced roughly between about 0.8 and 10 billion PBMCs.

The paper's findings and limits, for the study overall: When a few donors were compared, the shared fraction of clonotypes was about 5.4% for naive CD4, 3.5% for naive CD8, 2% to 2.5% for memory CD4, and 0.35% to 0.5% for memory CD8. Because the study included only a small number of donors, the genetic and exposure-history diversity represented was limited. Sampling was restricted to blood, and TCR repertoires in tissue are likely to differ from TCR repertoires in blood. Compared with non-shared clonotypes, clonotypes shared by all four sorted-subset donors had higher generation probabilities. Based on pairwise subsampling, the degree of clonotype sharing among donors was expected to be affected by sequencing depth. Even with the large sequencing depth, rarefaction of the sorted-subset datasets indicated that sequencing was incomplete. Estimated clonotype richness was generally larger for naive than for memory subsets.

Using the deep immunoSEQ assay, TCR CDR3 regions were amplified from genomic DNA by multiplex PCR. Extracted genomic DNA from each cell subset was distributed evenly across all wells of several immunoSEQ 96-well plates, and each plate was treated as a replicate. For sorted subsets, 200 ng of genomic DNA, equivalent to roughly 33,000 T cell genomes, went into each replicate PCR. Purified libraries were quantified with a Qubit 3.0 fluorometer, sized on a Bioanalyzer 2100, and re-quantified with the KAPA Library Quantification kit. A separate single-read 150-cycle Illumina NextSeq 550 flow cell was used to sequence each immunoSEQ 96-well plate. Regarding the original processing steps: Because only junctional sequences without quality scores were contained in the immunoSEQ output, filtering matching that applied to full-length reads could not be performed. Sequences were annotated with PyIR, a Python wrapper for IgBLAST v1.9, using IMGT germline references to assign V/J genes and CDR3. Reads with weak V/J assignments (E-value above 1e-6), missing CDR3, stop codons, out-of-frame junctions, or ambiguous translated residues were removed. A V3J clonotype was defined by an identical inferred V gene, J gene, and CDR3 amino acid sequence. Percentage overlap between repertoires was computed as shared unique clonotypes divided by the size of the smaller repertoire. RTK rarefaction, the Chao1 estimator, and Recon v2.1 estimates of unobserved clonotypes were used to assess repertoire richness. Generation probabilities were computed with OLGA for all TCRbeta clonotypes obtained by the gDNA method from a handful of donors. Held by TCRdb, this immuneACCESS table contains in-frame sequences only and omits some clones. Under half of the omission traces to an unresolved V gene where checked; the cause of the rest is unknown. The V and J calls and clone size are taken from that table; D and trimming were inferred from the DNA. This sample is represented by hundreds of thousands of clones; 60% to 80% of them were singletons. The top ten constitute around 2% of the sample.

The donors were healthy, HIV-negative adults with no recently reported acute infections or vaccinations. Only Caucasian adults living in Nashville, Tennessee, USA were represented among the donors. CD4+ T cells were enriched by magnetic negative selection; naive cells were then positively selected on CD45RA, and the negative fraction formed the memory subset. After blood collection by leukapheresis, PBMCs were isolated using Ficoll-Histopaque density gradient centrifugation and then cryopreserved in the vapor phase of liquid nitrogen. Purity and quantity of every magnetically sorted T cell population were checked by analytical flow cytometry. Genomic DNA was isolated from each sorted fraction and quantified by UV absorbance on a Nanodrop 2000c.

The rearrangement combines TRBV18 with TRBJ2-7; the best D guess is TRBD1, with 6 bases matching. The clonotype originates from a woman in her thirties in good health. Sequenced sample: memory CD4+ T cells sorted from blood. This sample's cell subset or site label indicates: CD45RA-negative fraction. The nucleotides read TGTGCCAGCTCCCCGGGACAAACCTACGAGCAGTACTTC. It translates as CASSPGQTYEQYF.